This TCR beta chain derives from a study of identical twins. CDR1 is SGHKS and CDR2 is YYEKEE in the germline V gene (reference sequence). This CDR3 has 13 residues. V shed 4 bases and J shed 2 bases, with 6 bases lying between them. TCRdb ran MiXCR on the 5' RACE reads and lists one entry per CDR3 protein. The table records some 240,000 distinct CDR3 sequences, roughly 8% of them present only once. These sequences were also reported in another study, on yellow fever vaccine responses in identical twins.

This chain joins TRBV5-5 and TRBJ2-2; no reliable D call. This TCR derives from a woman between 18 and 29 years old in good health. The material sequenced was CD8+ T cells sorted from blood. The CDR3 sequence: CASSIGNTGELFF. In DNA, the CDR3 is TGTGCCAGCAGCATTGGAAACACCGGGGAGCTGTTTTTT.